This T cell receptor beta chain is drawn from a study of OX40 agonist ivuxolimab in advanced cancers. This clone occurred a few times. Its antigen remains unidentified. With V trimmed by 0 bases and J by 0 bases, 4 bases remained unmatched. The CDR3 is 16 amino acids. Germline lookup yields CDR1 MNHEY and CDR2 SVGAGI. The study's findings and limits: Both CD4+ and CD8+ T cell populations in blood had undergone clonal expansion by week 6 at 0.1 to 3.0 mg/kg.

The method was immunoSEQ multiplex PCR; TCRdb's version includes in-frame clones alone and lacks a portion of them. Of about 50,000 clones in the sample, 80% were seen once. The chain recombines TRBV6-5 with TRBJ1-2, with 7 positions matching TRBD1. The sequence was obtained from an adult with an advanced solid tumor such as melanoma, head and neck, liver or kidney cancer. The starting material was CD4+ or CD8+ T cells sorted from blood, obtained in a trial of the OX40 agonist ivuxolimab. CDR3 loop: CASSYSAGTANYGYTF. CDR3 sequence (DNA): TGTGCCAGCAGTTACTCGGCCGGGACAGCTAACTATGGCTACACCTTC.